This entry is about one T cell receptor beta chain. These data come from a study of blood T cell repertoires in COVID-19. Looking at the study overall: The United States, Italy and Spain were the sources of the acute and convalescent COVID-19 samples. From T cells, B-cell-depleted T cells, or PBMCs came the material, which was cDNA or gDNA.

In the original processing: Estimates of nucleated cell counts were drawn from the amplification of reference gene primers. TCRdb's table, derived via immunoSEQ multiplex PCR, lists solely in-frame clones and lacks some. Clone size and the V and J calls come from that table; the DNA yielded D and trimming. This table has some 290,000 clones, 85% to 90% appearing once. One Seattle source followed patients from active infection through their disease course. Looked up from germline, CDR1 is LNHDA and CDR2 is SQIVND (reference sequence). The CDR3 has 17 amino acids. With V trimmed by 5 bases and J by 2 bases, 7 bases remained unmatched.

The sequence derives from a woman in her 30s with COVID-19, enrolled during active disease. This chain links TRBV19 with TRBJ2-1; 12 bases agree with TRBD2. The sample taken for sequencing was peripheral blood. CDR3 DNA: TGTGCCAGTAGTTCCAGACTAGCGGGGGTGACCTACAATGAGCAGTTCTTC. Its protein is CASSSRLAGVTYNEQFF.